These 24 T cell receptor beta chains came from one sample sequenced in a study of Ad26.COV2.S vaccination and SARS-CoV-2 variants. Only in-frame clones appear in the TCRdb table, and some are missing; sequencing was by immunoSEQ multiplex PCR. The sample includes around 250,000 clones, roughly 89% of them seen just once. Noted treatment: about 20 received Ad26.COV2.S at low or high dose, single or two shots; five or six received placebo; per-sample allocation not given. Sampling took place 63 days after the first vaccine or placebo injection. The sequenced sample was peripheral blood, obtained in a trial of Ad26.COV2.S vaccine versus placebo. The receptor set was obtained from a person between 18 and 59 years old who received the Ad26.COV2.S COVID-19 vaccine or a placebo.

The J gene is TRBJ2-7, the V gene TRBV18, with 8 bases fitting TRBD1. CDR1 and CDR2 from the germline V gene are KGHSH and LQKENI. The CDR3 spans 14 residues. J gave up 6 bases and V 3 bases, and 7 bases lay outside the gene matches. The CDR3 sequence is CASSPLQGVSEQYV. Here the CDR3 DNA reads TGTGCCAGCTCACCTTTACAGGGGGTCTCCGAGCAGTACGTC.

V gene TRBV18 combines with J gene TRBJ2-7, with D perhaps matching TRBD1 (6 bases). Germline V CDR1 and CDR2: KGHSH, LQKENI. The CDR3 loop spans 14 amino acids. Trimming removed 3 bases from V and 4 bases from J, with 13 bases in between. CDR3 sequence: CASSPYGDTYEQYV. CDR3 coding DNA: TGTGCCAGCTCACCCTACGGGGACACTTACGAGCAGTACGTC.

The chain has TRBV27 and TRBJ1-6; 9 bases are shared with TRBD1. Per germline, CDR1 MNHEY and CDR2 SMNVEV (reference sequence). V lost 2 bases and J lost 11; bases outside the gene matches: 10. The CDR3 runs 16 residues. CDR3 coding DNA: TGTGCCAGCAGTTTAACTACAGGGGGCGGGGGGACACCCCTCCACTTT. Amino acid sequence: CASSLTTGGGGTPLHF.

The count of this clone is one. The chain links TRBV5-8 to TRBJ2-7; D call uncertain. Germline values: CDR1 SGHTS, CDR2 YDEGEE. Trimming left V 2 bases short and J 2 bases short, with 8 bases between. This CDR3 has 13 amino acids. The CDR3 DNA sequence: TGTGCCAGCAGCTTCTCAGCGACCTACGAGCAGTACGTC. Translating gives CASSFSATYEQYV.

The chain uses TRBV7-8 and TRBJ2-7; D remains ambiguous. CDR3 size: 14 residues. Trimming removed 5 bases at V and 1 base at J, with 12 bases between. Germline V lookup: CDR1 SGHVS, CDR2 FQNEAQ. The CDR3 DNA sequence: TGTGCCAGCAGCGCCGGTACCCTATCCTACGAGCAGTACTTC. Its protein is CASSAGTLSYEQYF.

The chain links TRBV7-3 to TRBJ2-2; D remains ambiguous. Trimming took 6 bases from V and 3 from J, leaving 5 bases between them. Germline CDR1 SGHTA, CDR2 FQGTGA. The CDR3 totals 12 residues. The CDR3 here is CASSTYTGELFF. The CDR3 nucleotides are TGTGCCAGCAGTACATACACCGGGGAGCTGTTTTTT.

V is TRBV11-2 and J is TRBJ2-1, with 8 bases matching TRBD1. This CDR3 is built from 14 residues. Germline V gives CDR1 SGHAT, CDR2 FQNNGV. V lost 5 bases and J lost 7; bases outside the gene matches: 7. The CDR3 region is CASSLHRGANEQFF. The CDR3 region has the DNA TGTGCCAGCAGCCTTCACAGGGGGGCTAATGAGCAGTTCTTC.

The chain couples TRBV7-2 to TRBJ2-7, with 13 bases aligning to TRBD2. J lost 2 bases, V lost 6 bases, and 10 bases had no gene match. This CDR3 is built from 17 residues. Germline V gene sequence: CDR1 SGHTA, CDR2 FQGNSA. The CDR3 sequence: CASSKTGTSGTTYEQYF. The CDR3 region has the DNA TGTGCCAGCAGTAAAACCGGGACTAGCGGGACCACCTACGAGCAGTACTTC.

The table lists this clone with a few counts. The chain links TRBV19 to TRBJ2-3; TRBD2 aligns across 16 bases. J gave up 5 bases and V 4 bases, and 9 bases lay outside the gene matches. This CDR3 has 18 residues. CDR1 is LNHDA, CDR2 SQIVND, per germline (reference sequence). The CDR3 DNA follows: TGTGCCAGTAGTACGGGGACTAGCGGGGGGGGCCCCGGAGATACGCAGTATTTT. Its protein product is CASSTGTSGGGPGDTQYF.

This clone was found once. CDR3 residues: CASSSSPRDNEQFF. CDR3 nucleotides: TGTGCCAGCAGCTCCTCCCCAAGGGACAATGAGCAGTTCTTC. This sequence joins TRBV11-3 and TRBJ2-1; D ambiguous. Germline CDR1 SGHNT, CDR2 YENEEA. The V end was cut by 4 bases, the J end by 5 bases, with 12 bases between. This CDR3 spans 14 amino acids.

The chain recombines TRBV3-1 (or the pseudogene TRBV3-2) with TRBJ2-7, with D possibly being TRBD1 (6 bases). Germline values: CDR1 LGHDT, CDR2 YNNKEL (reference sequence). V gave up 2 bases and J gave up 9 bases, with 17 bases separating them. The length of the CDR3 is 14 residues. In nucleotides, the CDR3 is TGTGCCAGCAGCCAAAAGGGCGGACAGATCGGGCAGTACTTC. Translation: CASSQKGGQIGQYF.

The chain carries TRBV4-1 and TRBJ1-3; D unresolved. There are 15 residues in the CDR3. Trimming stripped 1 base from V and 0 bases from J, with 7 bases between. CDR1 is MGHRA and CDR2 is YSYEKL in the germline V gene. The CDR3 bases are TGCGCCAGCAGCCAAGGACTTCTCTCTGGAAACACCATATATTTT. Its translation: CASSQGLLSGNTIYF.

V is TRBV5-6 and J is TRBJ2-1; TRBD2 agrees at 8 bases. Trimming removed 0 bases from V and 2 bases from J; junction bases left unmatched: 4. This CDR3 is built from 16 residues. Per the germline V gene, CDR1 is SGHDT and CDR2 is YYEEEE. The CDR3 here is CASSLVRGGPYNEQFF. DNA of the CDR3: TGTGCCAGCAGCTTGGTCCGGGGGGGACCCTACAATGAGCAGTTCTTC.

Here the CDR3 reads CASSTGTGDNQPQHF. The CDR3 coding sequence is TGTGCCAGCAGCACGGGGACAGGGGATAATCAGCCCCAGCATTTT. The chain has TRBV9 and TRBJ1-5, with 10 bases identical to TRBD1. J gave up 4 bases and V 4 bases, and 5 bases lay outside the gene matches. Germline CDR1 SGDLS, CDR2 YYNGEE. CDR3 length: 15 residues. The complete variable domain, with remaining parts taken from reference TRBV9 and TRBJ1-5, reads DSGVTQTPKHLITATGQRVTLRCSPRSGDLSVYWYQQSLDQGLQFLIQYYNGEERAKGNILERFSAQQFPDLHSELNLSSLELGDSALYFCASSTGTGDNQPQHFGDGTRLSIL.

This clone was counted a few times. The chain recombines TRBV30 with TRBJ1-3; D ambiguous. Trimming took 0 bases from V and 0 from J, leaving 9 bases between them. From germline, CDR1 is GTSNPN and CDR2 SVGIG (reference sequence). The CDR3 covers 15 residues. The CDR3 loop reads CAWSVARTSGNTIYF. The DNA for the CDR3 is TGTGCCTGGAGTGTTGCCAGAACCTCTGGAAACACCATATATTTT.

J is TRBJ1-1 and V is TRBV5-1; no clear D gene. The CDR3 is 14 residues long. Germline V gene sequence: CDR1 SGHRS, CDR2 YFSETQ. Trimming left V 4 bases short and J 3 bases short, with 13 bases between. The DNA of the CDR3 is TGCGCCAGCAGCCCCGGCCTGGGGTACACTGAAGCTTTCTTT. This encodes CASSPGLGYTEAFF.

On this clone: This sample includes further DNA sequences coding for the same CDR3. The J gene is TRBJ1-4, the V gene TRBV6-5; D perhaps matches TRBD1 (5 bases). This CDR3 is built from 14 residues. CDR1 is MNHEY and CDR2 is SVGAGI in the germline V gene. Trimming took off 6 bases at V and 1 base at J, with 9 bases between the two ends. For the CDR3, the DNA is TGTGCCAGCAGCTACGGGGGAACTAATGAAAAACTGTTTTTT. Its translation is CASSYGGTNEKLFF.

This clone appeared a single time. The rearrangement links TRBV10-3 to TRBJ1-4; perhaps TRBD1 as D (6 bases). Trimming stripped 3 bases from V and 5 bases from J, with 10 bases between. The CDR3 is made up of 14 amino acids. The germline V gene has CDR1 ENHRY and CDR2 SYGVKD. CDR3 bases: TGTGCCATCAGTGAACGGGGGCGGAATGAAAAACTGTTTTTT. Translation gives CAISERGRNEKLFF.

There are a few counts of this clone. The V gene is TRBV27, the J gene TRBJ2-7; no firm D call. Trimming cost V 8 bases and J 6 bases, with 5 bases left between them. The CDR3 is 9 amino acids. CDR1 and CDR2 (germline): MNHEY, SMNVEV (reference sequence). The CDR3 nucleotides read TGTGCCAGCCCCGGCGAGCAGTACGTC. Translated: CASPGEQYV.

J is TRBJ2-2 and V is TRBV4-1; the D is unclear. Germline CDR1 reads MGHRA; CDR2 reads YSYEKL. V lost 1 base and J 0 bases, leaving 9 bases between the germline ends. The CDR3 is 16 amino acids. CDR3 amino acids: CASSQVLRANTGELFF. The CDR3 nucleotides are TGCGCCAGCAGCCAAGTGCTCAGAGCGAACACCGGGGAGCTGTTTTTT.

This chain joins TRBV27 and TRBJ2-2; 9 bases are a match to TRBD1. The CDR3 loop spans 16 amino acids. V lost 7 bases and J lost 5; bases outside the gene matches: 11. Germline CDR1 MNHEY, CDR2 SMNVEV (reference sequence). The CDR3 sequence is CASKPLGQGKTGELFF. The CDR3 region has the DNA TGTGCCAGCAAACCACTGGGACAGGGTAAAACCGGGGAGCTGTTTTTT.

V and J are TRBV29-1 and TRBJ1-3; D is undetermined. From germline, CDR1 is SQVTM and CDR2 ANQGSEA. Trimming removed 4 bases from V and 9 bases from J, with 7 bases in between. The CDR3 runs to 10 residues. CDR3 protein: CSVVEGTIYF. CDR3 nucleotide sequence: TGCAGCGTTGTGGAGGGCACCATATATTTT.

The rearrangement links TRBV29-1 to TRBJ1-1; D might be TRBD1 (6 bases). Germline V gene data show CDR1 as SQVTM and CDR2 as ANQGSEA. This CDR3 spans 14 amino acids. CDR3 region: CNFIRGHRNTEAFF. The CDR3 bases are TGCAACTTTATACGGGGACATAGGAACACTGAAGCTTTCTTT. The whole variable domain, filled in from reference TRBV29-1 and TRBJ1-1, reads SAVISQKPSRDICQRGTSLTIQCQVDSQVTMMFWYRQQPGQSLTLIATANQGSEATYESGFVIDKFPISRPNLTFSTLTVSNMSPEDSSIYLCNFIRGHRNTEAFFGQGTRLTVV.

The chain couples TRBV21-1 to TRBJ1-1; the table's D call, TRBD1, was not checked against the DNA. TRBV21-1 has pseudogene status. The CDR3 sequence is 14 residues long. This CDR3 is CASSKTGPYTEAFF. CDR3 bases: TGTGCCAGCAGCAAGACAGGGCCCTACACTGAAGCTTTCTTT.